Below, 10 T cell receptor beta chains from the same sample are listed, as sequenced in a study of cytomegalovirus exposure and HLA in healthy donors. PCR involved 60 Vbeta and 13 Jbeta primers. Repertoires were generated with immunoSEQ multiplex PCR, while TCRdb's copy carries only in-frame clones and drops some. This sample carries about 76,000 clones, around 66% of them seen once, and the ten largest clones take 4.9%. Sequencing was performed on PBMCs. The receptors come from a man aged 60 to 75 in good health and CMV-seropositive.

The chain has TRBV19 and TRBJ2-7, with 11 bases aligning to TRBD2. The CDR3 totals 14 residues. From germline, CDR1 is LNHDA and CDR2 SQIVND (reference sequence). After removal of 8 bases from V and 1 base from J, the junction contained 4 bases not matched to a gene. The CDR3 region is CASALAGGSYEQYF. DNA for the CDR3: TGTGCCAGTGCCCTAGCGGGAGGATCCTACGAGCAGTACTTC.

The V and J genes are TRBV9 and TRBJ2-7, with 10 bases fitting TRBD2. The CDR3 covers 14 residues. J gave up 2 bases and V 6 bases, and 5 bases lay outside the gene matches. Germline V gene sequence: CDR1 SGDLS, CDR2 YYNGEE. The CDR3 bases are TGTGCCAGCAACTCCGGGACTAGCGCCTACGAGCAGTACTTC. Amino acid sequence: CASNSGTSAYEQYF. Complete variable domain (other parts from reference TRBV9 and TRBJ2-7): DSGVTQTPKHLITATGQRVTLRCSPRSGDLSVYWYQQSLDQGLQFLIQYYNGEERAKGNILERFSAQQFPDLHSELNLSSLELGDSALYFCASNSGTSAYEQYFGPGTRLTVT.

The chain is built from TRBV7-2 and TRBJ2-3, with D hard to call. Trimming cost V 7 bases and J 1 base, with 12 bases left between them. Germline assignment: CDR1 SGHTA and CDR2 FQGNSA. The CDR3 extends over 14 amino acids. The CDR3 is CASNSPAGTDTQYF. The CDR3 DNA sequence: TGTGCCAGCAACTCCCCGGCGGGCACAGATACGCAGTATTTT.

This chain connects TRBV19 to TRBJ2-3; perhaps TRBD2 as D (6 bases). Germline V gene lookup returns CDR1 LNHDA and CDR2 SQIVND (reference sequence). This CDR3 region has 15 residues. Trimming left V 6 bases short and J 6 bases short, with 19 bases between. The DNA for the CDR3 is TGTGCCAGTAGCGAACTCGGGACTGCCAAGGATACGCAGTATTTT. Translating gives CASSELGTAKDTQYF.

In its sample, this clone was seen a few times. Other nucleotide sequences from this sample produce the same CDR3. The genes are TRBV11-2 and TRBJ2-1, with TRBD2 matching 10 bases. Trimming took 1 base from V and 5 from J; bases not matched to a gene: 5. CDR1 is SGHAT, CDR2 FQNNGV, per germline. The CDR3 contains 16 residues. The CDR3 reads CASSLGSLAGDNEQFF. Written as DNA, the CDR3 is TGTGCCAGCAGCTTAGGTTCCCTAGCGGGAGACAATGAGCAGTTCTTC.

The chain couples TRBV5-1 to TRBJ2-7; 9 bases fit TRBD1. The V segment lost 0 bases and the J segment 4 bases; nucleotides outside the gene matches: 2. CDR3 length: 14 amino acids. Germline CDR1 SGHRS, CDR2 YFSETQ. CDR3 loop: CASSLEDRGYEQYF. The CDR3, as DNA: TGCGCCAGCAGCTTGGAAGACAGGGGGTACGAGCAGTACTTC.

This clone was observed once. The gene calls are TRBV19 and TRBJ2-2; the D gene is possibly TRBD2 (6 bases). Trimming removed 3 bases from V and 3 bases from J, with 17 bases in between. This CDR3 comprises 17 residues. From germline, CDR1 is LNHDA and CDR2 SQIVND (reference sequence). The CDR3: CASSIYGTGVDTGELFF. The CDR3 DNA sequence: TGTGCCAGTAGTATTTATGGTACGGGAGTGGACACCGGGGAGCTGTTTTTT.

The V and J genes are TRBV4-1 and TRBJ2-7; 11 bases match TRBD2. CDR1 is MGHRA and CDR2 is YSYEKL in the germline V gene. The CDR3 covers 15 residues. With 3 bases clipped from V and 3 bases from J, the junction kept 4 bases outside the gene matches. The CDR3 loop reads CASSHGGLAGYEQYF. The CDR3 coding sequence is TGCGCCAGCAGCCACGGAGGACTAGCGGGCTACGAGCAGTACTTC.

Here the CDR3 DNA reads TGTGCCAGCAGTCCGTACGGACAGGGGGCTCGGGCTTTCTTT. Translation: CASSPYGQGARAFF. The chain couples TRBV28 to TRBJ1-1; 11 bases fit TRBD1. The CDR3 loop spans 14 amino acids. The junction had 10 bases not matched to a gene; V was cut back by 5 bases and J by 11 bases. The germline V gene has CDR1 MDHEN and CDR2 SYDVKM.

A few counts support this clone. This chain's CDR3 is CASSGRRGGGETQYF. CDR3 nucleotide sequence: TGTGCCAGCAGCGGTAGGCGGGGGGGCGGAGAGACCCAGTACTTC. J is TRBJ2-5 and V is TRBV9, with 9 nucleotides matching TRBD2. This CDR3 has 15 amino acids. The trim removed 3 bases at V and 4 bases at J, leaving 7 bases unmatched. Germline CDR1 and CDR2: SGDLS and YYNGEE.